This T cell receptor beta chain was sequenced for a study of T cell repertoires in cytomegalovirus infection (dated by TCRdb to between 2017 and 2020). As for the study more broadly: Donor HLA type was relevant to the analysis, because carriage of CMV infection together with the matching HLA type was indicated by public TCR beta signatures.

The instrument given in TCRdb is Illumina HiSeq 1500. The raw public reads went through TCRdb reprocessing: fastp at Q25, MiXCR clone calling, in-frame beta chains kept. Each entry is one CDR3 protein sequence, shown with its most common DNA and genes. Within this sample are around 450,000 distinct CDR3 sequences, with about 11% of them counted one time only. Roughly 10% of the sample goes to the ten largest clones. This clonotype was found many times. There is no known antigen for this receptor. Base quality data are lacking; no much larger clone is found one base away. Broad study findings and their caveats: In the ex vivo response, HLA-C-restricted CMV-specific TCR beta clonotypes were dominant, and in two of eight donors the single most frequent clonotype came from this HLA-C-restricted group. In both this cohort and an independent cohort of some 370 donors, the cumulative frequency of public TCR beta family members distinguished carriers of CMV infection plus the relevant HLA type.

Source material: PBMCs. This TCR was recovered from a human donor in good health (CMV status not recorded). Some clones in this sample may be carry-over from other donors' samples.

The bases are TGTGCCAGCAGCCGCGGACTAGCGGGAGTTGACAATGAGCAGTTCTTC. Translated, it reads CASSRGLAGVDNEQFF. The chain is encoded by TRBV12-3 or TRBV12-4 joined to TRBJ2-1; TRBD2 fits 13 bases in the junction. V has 6 bases trimmed and J has 5 bases trimmed; junction bases matching no gene number 7. Inclusive of the bounding cysteine and phenylalanine, the CDR3 is 16 residues long. This entry keeps only the CDR3 DNA: 48 bases, framed from base 1.